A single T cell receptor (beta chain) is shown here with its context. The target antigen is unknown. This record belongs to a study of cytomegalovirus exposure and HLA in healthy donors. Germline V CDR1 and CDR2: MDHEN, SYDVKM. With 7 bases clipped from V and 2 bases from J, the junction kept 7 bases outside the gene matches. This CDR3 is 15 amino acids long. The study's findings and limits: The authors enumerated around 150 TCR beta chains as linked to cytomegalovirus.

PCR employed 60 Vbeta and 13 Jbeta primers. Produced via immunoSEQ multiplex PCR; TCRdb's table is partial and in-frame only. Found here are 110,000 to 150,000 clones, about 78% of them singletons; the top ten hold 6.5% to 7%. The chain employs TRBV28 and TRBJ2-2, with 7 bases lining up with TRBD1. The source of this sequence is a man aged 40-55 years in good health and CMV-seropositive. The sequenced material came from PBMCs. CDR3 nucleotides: TGTGCCAGCAACTCGGGACAGTACAACACCGGGGAGCTGTTTTTT. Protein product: CASNSGQYNTGELFF.